The 20 T cell receptor beta chains listed next were all sequenced from one sample in a study of PD-1 blockade in mismatch repair-deficient tumors listed by TCRdb under 2017. The receptor library was made with the immunoSEQ multiplex PCR assay. This is the immuneACCESS table as TCRdb keeps it, with only in-frame sequences that have V and J called. A part of the clones is gone; compared with another copy, unresolved V genes explain less than half, and the rest is unexplained. The sample table contains around 9,400 clones; only one count was recorded for 85% of them. The top ten clonotypes cover around 0.9% of the sample. The source material was PBMCs, sampled approximately 48 weeks after starting pembrolizumab. Receptors were obtained from an adult with mismatch repair-deficient cancer.

DNA of the CDR3: TGCGCCAGCAGCTTGACCAGGGGTGGTACAGATACGCAGTATTTT. This gives the protein CASSLTRGGTDTQYF. The chain employs TRBV5-1 and TRBJ2-3; D perhaps matches TRBD1 (6 bases). Trimming took off 1 base at V and 3 bases at J, with 12 bases between the two ends. The CDR3 spans 15 residues. The V gene's germline CDR1 is SGHRS and CDR2 YFSETQ. The full variable domain, rest sourced from reference TRBV5-1 and TRBJ2-3, is KAGVTQTPRYLIKTRGQQVTLSCSPISGHRSVSWYQQTPGQGLQFLFEYFSETQRNKGNFPGRFSGRQFSNSRSEMNVSTLELGDSALYLCASSLTRGGTDTQYFGPGTRLTVL.

J is TRBJ2-5 and V is TRBV7-2; 8 bases agree with TRBD2. The CDR3 length is 14 residues. The V gene end was trimmed by 5 bases and the J gene end by 3 bases; junction bases not matched to a gene: 5. Germline CDR1 reads SGHTA; CDR2 reads FQGNSA. CDR3 DNA: TGTGCCAGCAGCCGTAGCGGGATTAAAGAGACCCAGTACTTC. As protein: CASSRSGIKETQYF.

The chain combines TRBV27 with TRBJ1-5; D uncertain. The CDR3 consists of 13 residues. Germline-derived CDR1 and CDR2 are MNHEY and SMNVEV (reference sequence). V lost 6 bases to trimming and J lost 3 bases, with 9 bases between them. The CDR3 bases are TGTGCCAGCAGGCGGGCTTACAATCAGCCCCAGCATTTT. It is translated as CASRRAYNQPQHF.

The J gene is TRBJ2-7, the V gene TRBV27, with a possible D match to TRBD1 (5 bases). V was trimmed by 3 bases and J by 2 bases, leaving 14 bases between them. Germline V gene sequence: CDR1 MNHEY, CDR2 SMNVEV (reference sequence). This CDR3 has 15 amino acids. The CDR3 nucleotides read TGTGCCAGCAGTTTGTTCCCAAGGGGTACCTACGAGCAGTACTTC. Protein: CASSLFPRGTYEQYF.

The chain links TRBV29-1 to TRBJ2-1; a possible D gene is TRBD1 (6 bases). The CDR3 runs 13 residues. CDR1 and CDR2 (germline): SQVTM, ANQGSEA. The V gene lost 6 bases and the J gene lost 5 bases, with 14 bases spanning the gap. The CDR3 coding sequence is TGCAGCGTCTCACAGGGCCGGAACAATGAGCAGTTCTTC. Translation: CSVSQGRNNEQFF.

The chain couples TRBV2 to TRBJ2-1; TRBD2 aligns across 7 bases. The CDR3 length is 14 residues. Germline CDR1 and CDR2: SNHLY and FYNNEI. V was pared by 4 bases and J by 3 bases, with 3 bases of the junction left unmatched. CDR3 bases: TGTGCCAGCAGTGGCGTAGCGGGCTACAATGAGCAGTTCTTC. Translated: CASSGVAGYNEQFF. The full variable domain, its missing parts supplied by reference TRBV2 and TRBJ2-1, is EPEVTQTPSHQVTQMGQEVILRCVPISNHLYFYWYRQILGQKVEFLVSFYNNEISEKSEIFDDQFSVERPDGSNFTLKIRSTKLEDSAMYFCASSGVAGYNEQFFGPGTRLTVL.

V usage is TRBV28 and J usage is TRBJ2-7, with D tentatively TRBD1 (6 bases). The V end lost 5 bases, the J end lost 4 bases, and 27 bases lay between the germline ends. Per germline, CDR1 MDHEN and CDR2 SYDVKM. The CDR3 has 18 amino acids. The CDR3 DNA follows: TGTGCCAGCAGTCAAATCACCGGGACAAGGTATCCCTCTTACGAGCAGTACTTC. Residues: CASSQITGTRYPSYEQYF.

The V and J genes are TRBV27 and TRBJ2-2, with TRBD1 identical over 12 bases. Germline V lookup: CDR1 MNHEY, CDR2 SMNVEV (reference sequence). This CDR3 has 15 residues. The V gene end was trimmed by 5 bases and the J gene end by 7 bases; junction bases not matched to a gene: 5. The CDR3 is CASSRDRGLDGELFF. In DNA form, the CDR3 reads TGTGCCAGCAGTAGGGACAGGGGGCTCGACGGGGAGCTGTTTTTT.

The CDR3 region has the DNA TGTGCCAGCAGCTCCGGGACACTCTACGAGCAGTACTTC. As protein: CASSSGTLYEQYF. This chain connects TRBV7-8 to TRBJ2-7; weak D call: TRBD1 (6 bases). Trimming took off 4 bases at V and 3 bases at J, with 10 bases between the two ends. Germline lookup yields CDR1 SGHVS and CDR2 FQNEAQ. The CDR3 is 13 residues long.

This sequence joins TRBV5-1 and TRBJ2-3, with 13 bases matching TRBD2. The CDR3 spans 17 residues. Losses at the gene ends were 4 bases for V and 4 bases for J; bases not matched to a gene: 9. Germline CDR1 reads SGHRS; CDR2 reads YFSETQ. Written as DNA, the CDR3 is TGCGCCAGCAGCACTGGACTAGCGGGAGTTTCGGCAGATACGCAGTATTTT. Translating gives CASSTGLAGVSADTQYF.

In nucleotides, the CDR3 is TGTGCCAGCTCACCAATTGGGACTAGCGGGAGCCTGAATGAGCAGTTCTTC. Translation gives CASSPIGTSGSLNEQFF. The chain links TRBV18 to TRBJ2-1; TRBD2 matches 14 bases. Unmatched junction bases numbered 7, after V lost 2 bases and J lost 7 bases. Germline values: CDR1 KGHSH, CDR2 LQKENI. The CDR3 spans 17 residues.

The chain carries TRBV5-1 and TRBJ2-1; D ambiguous. Trimming left V 0 bases short and J 4 bases short, with 14 bases between. The length of the CDR3 is 16 residues. Germline V gene sequence: CDR1 SGHRS, CDR2 YFSETQ. This CDR3 is CASSLAATRSYNEQFF. CDR3 DNA sequence: TGCGCCAGCAGCTTGGCCGCGACAAGATCTTACAATGAGCAGTTCTTC.

The genes are TRBV30 and TRBJ2-7; maybe TRBD2 (6 bases). Germline CDR1 is GTSNPN and CDR2 is SVGIG (reference sequence). The CDR3 runs to 13 residues. V lost 0 bases and J 6 bases, leaving 12 bases between the germline ends. As DNA, the CDR3 is TGTGCCTGGAGTGTGACTAGGGGCCTCGAGCAGTACTTC. Translating it yields CAWSVTRGLEQYF.

The chain has TRBV7-3 and TRBJ2-1, with TRBD2 matching over 7 bases. This CDR3 spans 15 amino acids. The ends lost 2 bases at V and 1 base at J; junction bases unmatched: 2. CDR1 and CDR2 (germline): SGHTA, FQGTGA. DNA of the CDR3: TGTGCCAGCAGCTTACTGGGAGGGTCCTACAATGAGCAGTTCTTC. It yields the protein CASSLLGGSYNEQFF. Combining the CDR3 with reference TRBV7-3 and TRBJ2-1 gives the whole variable domain GAGVSQTPSNKVTEKGKYVELRCDPISGHTALYWYRQSLGQGPEFLIYFQGTGAADDSGLPNDRFFAVRPEGSVSTLKIQRTERGDSAVYLCASSLLGGSYNEQFFGPGTRLTVL.

The chain recombines TRBV19 with TRBJ1-4; D not resolved. Germline CDR1 and CDR2: LNHDA and SQIVND (reference sequence). The ends were cut back, 11 bases at V and 0 bases at J, with 10 bases in the middle. There are 13 residues in the CDR3. The CDR3 reads CAGRSSTNEKLFF. CDR3 in DNA: TGTGCCGGCAGGTCCTCAACTAATGAAAAACTGTTTTTT.

The chain joins TRBV14 to TRBJ1-1, with D tentatively TRBD1 (6 bases). The CDR3 sequence is 14 residues long. Trimming left V 3 bases short and J 1 base short, with 9 bases between. In germline, CDR1 is SGHDN, CDR2 FVKESK. Here the CDR3 reads CASSQLTGNTEAFF. CDR3 DNA: TGTGCCAGCAGCCAGCTGACAGGGAACACTGAAGCTTTCTTT.

This clone was found once. This chain uses TRBV5-1 with TRBJ1-3, with D perhaps TRBD1 (5 bases). The CDR3 extends over 17 amino acids. Trimming removed 4 bases at V and 0 bases at J, with 17 bases between. Germline V gives CDR1 SGHRS, CDR2 YFSETQ. CDR3 bases: TGCGCCAGCAGCCCGTGGGGCCCGGGTTCCTCTGGAAACACCATATATTTT. This translates into CASSPWGPGSSGNTIYF.

The V gene is TRBV5-4, the J gene TRBJ1-5, with 8 bases lining up with TRBD1. Trimming cost V 3 bases and J 4 bases; bases outside gene matches: 6. The CDR3 runs 15 residues. CDR1 is SGHNT, CDR2 YYREEE, per germline (reference sequence). This chain's CDR3 is CASSSGTGRNQPQHF. The CDR3 DNA reads TGTGCCAGCAGCTCTGGGACAGGTCGGAATCAGCCCCAGCATTTT.

This rearrangement joins TRBV7-9 to TRBJ1-4, with D possibly TRBD1 on 6 matching bases. The CDR3 has 16 amino acids. The germline CDR1 and CDR2 sequences are SEHNR and FQNEAQ (reference sequence). Between the trimmed V and J ends, which lost 4 bases and 0 bases, there was a span of 12 bases. The CDR3 nucleotides read TGTGCCAGCAGCTCCTACAGGGTCACAACTAATGAAAAACTGTTTTTT. This gives the protein CASSSYRVTTNEKLFF.

The table lists this clone with a count of one. The chain combines TRBV7-9 with TRBJ2-2; 7 bases are a match to TRBD1. The CDR3 is 14 residues long. Per germline, CDR1 SEHNR and CDR2 FQNEAQ (reference sequence). The trim removed 8 bases at V and 0 bases at J, leaving 3 bases unmatched. CDR3 loop: CASSGTANTGELFF. DNA for the CDR3: TGTGCCAGCTCGGGGACAGCGAACACCGGGGAGCTGTTTTTT.